This T cell receptor (beta chain) is from a study of cytomegalovirus exposure and HLA in healthy donors. Concerning this clone: As yet, its antigen is unknown.

General study results and limits: A few chains linked to CMV were shown in vitro to be specific for CMV antigens. The authors enumerated over 150 TCR beta chains as linked to cytomegalovirus.

The primer mix had 60 Vbeta and 13 Jbeta primers. Profiling relied on immunoSEQ multiplex PCR, and the TCRdb table lists in-frame clones only, not all of them. The profile shows 160,000 or so clones, approximately 80% of them singletons. CDR3 length equals 15 residues. Germline CDR1 MNHNS, CDR2 SASEGT. The ends lost 6 bases at V and 5 bases at J; junction bases unmatched: 10. The specimen was PBMCs. The receptor was derived from a woman between 18 and 29 years old in good health and CMV-seronegative. The V call is TRBV6-1, the J call TRBJ2-7; 10 bases fit TRBD1. In nucleotides, the CDR3 is TGTGCCAGCAGCTTGCAGGGACAGGGGTTAAACGAGCAGTACTTC. It translates to CASSLQGQGLNEQYF.